This T cell receptor beta chain was recorded in a study of cytomegalovirus exposure and HLA in healthy donors. The PCR employed 60 Vbeta primers together with 13 Jbeta primers. Clones were read by immunoSEQ multiplex PCR, and TCRdb kept only the in-frame ones, dropping some. The profile shows 110,000 to 150,000 clones, approximately 84% of them singletons. Germline V CDR1 and CDR2: MNHNY, SVGAGI (reference sequence). The length of the CDR3 is 15 residues. The V gene end was trimmed by 7 bases and the J gene end by 3 bases; junction bases not matched to a gene: 9. The chain couples TRBV6-6 to TRBJ2-7, with 10 bases lining up with TRBD2. The receptor was derived from a woman aged 40 to 50 in good health and CMV-seronegative. The source material was PBMCs. The CDR3: CASTSPSGSSYEQYF. The DNA of the CDR3 is TGTGCCAGCACCTCACCTAGCGGGAGTAGCTACGAGCAGTACTTC.